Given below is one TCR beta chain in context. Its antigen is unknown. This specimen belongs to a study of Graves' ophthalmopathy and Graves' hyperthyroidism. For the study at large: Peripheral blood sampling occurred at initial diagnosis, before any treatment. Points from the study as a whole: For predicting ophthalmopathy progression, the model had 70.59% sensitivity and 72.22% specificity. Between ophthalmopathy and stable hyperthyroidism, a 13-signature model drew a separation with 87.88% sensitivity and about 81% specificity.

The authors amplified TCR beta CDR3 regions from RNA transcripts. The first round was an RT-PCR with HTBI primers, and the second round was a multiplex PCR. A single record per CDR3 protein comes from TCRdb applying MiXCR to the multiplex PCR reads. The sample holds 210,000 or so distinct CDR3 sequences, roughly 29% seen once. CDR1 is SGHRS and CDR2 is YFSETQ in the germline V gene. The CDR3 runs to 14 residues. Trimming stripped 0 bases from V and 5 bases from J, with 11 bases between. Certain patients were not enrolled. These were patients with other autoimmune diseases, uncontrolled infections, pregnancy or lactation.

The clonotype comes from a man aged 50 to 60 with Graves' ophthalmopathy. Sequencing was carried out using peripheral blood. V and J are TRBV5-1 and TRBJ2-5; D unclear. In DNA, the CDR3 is TGCGCCAGCAGCTTGGGTTGGGCGGTGGAGACCCAGTACTTC. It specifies CASSLGWAVETQYF.